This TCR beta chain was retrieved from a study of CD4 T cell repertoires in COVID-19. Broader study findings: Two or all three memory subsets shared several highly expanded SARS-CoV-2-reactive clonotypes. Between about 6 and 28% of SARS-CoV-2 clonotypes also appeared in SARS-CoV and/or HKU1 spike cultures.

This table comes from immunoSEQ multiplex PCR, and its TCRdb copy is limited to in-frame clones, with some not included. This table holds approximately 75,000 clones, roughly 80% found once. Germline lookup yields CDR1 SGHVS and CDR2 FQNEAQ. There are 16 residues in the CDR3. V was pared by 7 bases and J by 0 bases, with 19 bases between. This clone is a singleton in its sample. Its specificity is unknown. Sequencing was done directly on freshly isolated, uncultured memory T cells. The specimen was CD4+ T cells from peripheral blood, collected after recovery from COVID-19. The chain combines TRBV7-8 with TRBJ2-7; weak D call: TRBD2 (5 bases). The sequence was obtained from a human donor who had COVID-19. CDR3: CASTRLGATSSYEQYF. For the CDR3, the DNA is TGTGCCAGCACCCGGCTGGGAGCGACGAGCTCCTACGAGCAGTACTTC.